The 27 T cell receptor beta chains in this list originate from one sample, sequenced in a study of T cells in Graves' hyperthyroidism and ophthalmopathy. Regions amplified from RNA transcripts were the TCR beta CDR3 regions. The primer set for the first-round RT-PCR of the TCR CDR3 was HTBI. TCRdb independently ran MiXCR on the multiplex PCR reads; one entry per CDR3 protein. Among around 760,000 distinct CDR3 sequences listed, over 35% were seen once. The sample was blood. The receptor source for this set is a woman aged 40-49 years with Graves' hyperthyroidism.

The genes are TRBV20-1 and TRBJ2-7; TRBD2 aligns across 10 bases. The CDR3 has 16 amino acids. V shed 4 bases, J shed 9 bases, and the junction held 18 bases outside the gene matches. Germline values: CDR1 DFQATT, CDR2 SNEGSKA (reference sequence). The CDR3 nucleotides are TGCAGTGCTATGGGGCTAGCGGGGGCCCGCAGCCAGGCGCAGTACTTC. This codes for CSAMGLAGARSQAQYF.

There are a few counts of this clonotype. The chain joins TRBV3-1 to TRBJ2-7, with a tentative D call TRBD2 (5 bases). In germline, CDR1 is LGHDT, CDR2 YNNKEL (reference sequence). V shed 4 bases and J shed 7 bases, with 14 bases lying between them. The CDR3 has 13 residues. The CDR3 is CASSRIEAGEQYF. The CDR3 DNA follows: TGTGCCAGCAGCCGTATAGAGGCGGGTGAGCAGTACTTC.

Points on this clonotype: This CDR3 fails to terminate in the conserved phenylalanine or tryptophan, so it likely reflects a read error. It is unclear where the CDR3 begins or ends on the DNA, so no DNA is shown, and the CDR3 is as TCRdb lists it. V and J are TRBV13 and TRBJ2-7; the table's D gene call, TRBD1, was not cross checked with the DNA. Germline loops: CDR1 PRHDT, CDR2 FYEKMQ (reference sequence). 10 amino acids form the CDR3, both terminal residues included. CDR3 loop: CASSPTGGYY.

The V call is TRBV10-3, the J call TRBJ1-1; D is perhaps TRBD1 (5 bases). The CDR3 contains 16 residues. Germline lookup yields CDR1 ENHRY and CDR2 SYGVKD. The V gene lost 5 bases and the J gene lost 1 base, with 17 bases spanning the gap. CDR3 coding DNA: TGTGCCATCAGTCCGGGGGTCGGACGGTCGAACACTGAAGCTTTCTTT. Encoded protein: CAISPGVGRSNTEAFF.

This clonotype was seen more than once but under ten times. V usage is TRBV20-1 and J usage is TRBJ1-1, with D unclear. Germline CDR1 is DFQATT and CDR2 is SNEGSKA (reference sequence). The V end was cut by 4 bases, the J end by 8 bases, with 8 bases between. CDR3 length: 10 residues. The DNA for the CDR3 is TGCAGTGCTAAAGGCTTAGAAGCTTTCTTT. Amino acids: CSAKGLEAFF.

The V call is TRBV24-1, the J call TRBJ2-1, with TRBD2 matching over 8 bases. The V gene end was trimmed by 2 bases and the J gene end by 8 bases; junction bases not matched to a gene: 10. Germline CDR1 is KGHDR and CDR2 is SFDVKD. This CDR3 contains 16 residues. The CDR3 bases are TGTGCCACCAGTGATTACCCCACCAGCGGGAGCGATGAGCAGTTCTTC. Its protein is CATSDYPTSGSDEQFF.

The chain recombines TRBV7-9 with TRBJ2-7; D unclear. The CDR3 is 8 amino acids. The germline V gene encodes CDR1 SEHNR and CDR2 FQNEAQ (reference sequence). The CDR3, as DNA: TGTGCAGGAAGGGTCGGATACTTC. Translating it yields CAGRVGYF.

About this clonotype itself: Being one base from a much bigger clone, this may be a read error. J is TRBJ1-2 and V is TRBV9; no clear D. From germline, CDR1 is SGDLS and CDR2 YYNGEE. Between the trimmed V and J ends, which lost 4 bases and 8 bases, there was a span of 9 bases. The length of the CDR3 is 11 residues. Here the CDR3 DNA reads TGTGCCAGCAGCCCTCGGGAGGGCTACACCTTC. It yields the protein CASSPREGYTF. Combining the CDR3 with reference TRBV9 and TRBJ1-2 gives the whole variable domain DSGVTQTPKHLITATGQRVTLRCSPRSGDLSVYWYQQSLDQGLQFLIQYYNGEERAKGNILERFSAQQFPDLHSELNLSSLELGDSALYFCASSPREGYTFGSGTRLTVV.

The chain combines TRBV20-1 with TRBJ1-1; D gene uncertain. V dropped 1 base and J dropped 6 bases, with 9 bases sitting between them. CDR1 is DFQATT and CDR2 is SNEGSKA in the germline V gene (reference sequence). The CDR3 has 12 residues. The CDR3 sequence: CSARAPLAEAFF. The CDR3 nucleotides read TGCAGTGCTAGAGCCCCACTCGCTGAAGCTTTCTTT.

This clonotype has at least ten counts. The chain carries TRBV7-6 and TRBJ2-7; TRBD2 aligns across 13 bases. Germline CDR1 and CDR2: SGHVS and FNYEAQ. The CDR3 spans 15 residues. The trim removed 5 bases at V and 2 bases at J, leaving 3 bases unmatched. CDR3 nucleotides: TGTGCCAGCAGCCGAACTAGCGGGGGGGCCTACGAGCAGTACTTC. It yields the protein CASSRTSGGAYEQYF.

The rearrangement links TRBV6-5 to TRBJ1-1, with D unresolved. Trimming cost V 6 bases and J 6 bases, with 14 bases left between them. CDR1 and CDR2 from the germline V gene are MNHEY and SVGAGI. The CDR3 runs to 13 residues. CDR3 region: CASSHAGISEAFF. CDR3 DNA sequence: TGTGCCAGCAGCCACGCGGGTATCTCTGAAGCTTTCTTT.

This chain joins TRBV19 and TRBJ1-1; possibly TRBD1 for D (5 bases). In germline, CDR1 is LNHDA, CDR2 SQIVND (reference sequence). The CDR3 sequence is 13 residues long. V lost 3 bases and J 9 bases, leaving 14 bases between the germline ends. This CDR3 reads CASSMIGQGKAFF. The DNA of the CDR3 is TGTGCCAGTAGTATGATAGGGCAGGGTAAAGCTTTCTTT.

The rearrangement uses TRBV28 and TRBJ1-5; no clear D. CDR3 length equals 13 residues. V was shortened by 1 base and J by 7 bases, with 8 bases between the two germline ends. From germline, CDR1 is MDHEN and CDR2 SYDVKM. Written as DNA, the CDR3 is TGTGCCAGCAGTTTATATACGGGGCAGCCCCAGCATTTT. It encodes CASSLYTGQPQHF. Supplemented by reference TRBV28 and TRBJ1-5, the full variable domain reads DVKVTQSSRYLVKRTGEKVFLECVQDMDHENMFWYRQDPGLGLRLIYFSYDVKMKEKGDIPEGYSVSREKKERFSLILESASTNQTSMYLCASSLYTGQPQHFGDGTRLSIL.

J is TRBJ2-5 and V is TRBV7-3; TRBD1 agrees at 9 bases. CDR3 length: 15 residues. After removal of 2 bases from V and 3 bases from J, the junction contained 4 bases not matched to a gene. Per germline, CDR1 SGHTA and CDR2 FQGTGA. CDR3 region: CASSLEDRGEETQYF. Written as DNA, the CDR3 is TGTGCCAGCAGCTTAGAGGACAGGGGAGAAGAGACCCAGTACTTC.

The chain recombines TRBV7-2 with TRBJ2-7, with D perhaps being TRBD1 or TRBD2 (6 bases each). The end of the DNA aligns better with TRBJ2-4, so the J call may be wrong. CDR3 length: 15 residues. Germline V gives CDR1 SGHTA, CDR2 FQGNSA. CDR3 region: CASSFGGFGENIQYF. CDR3 bases: TGTGCCAGCAGCTTCGGGGGCTTTGGGGAAAACATTCAGTACTTC.

This clonotype was found once. V and J are TRBV5-1 and TRBJ1-1, with 7 bases aligning to TRBD1. The length of the CDR3 is 15 residues. Germline V CDR1 and CDR2: SGHRS, YFSETQ. V lost 4 bases to trimming and J lost 8 bases; unmatched junction nucleotides: 14. CDR3 in amino acids: CASSLGRGQMLEAFF. Here the CDR3 DNA reads TGCGCCAGCAGCCTCGGGAGGGGGCAGATGCTGGAAGCTTTCTTT.

Turning to this clonotype: A read error may account for a junction end that differs from germline. The gene calls are TRBV5-1 and TRBJ2-7; D tentatively reads TRBD1 or TRBD2 (5 bases each). The length of the CDR3 is 15 residues. Germline assignment: CDR1 SGHRS and CDR2 YFSETQ. In DNA, the CDR3 is TGCGCCAGCAGCCCCGGGACCGAGAGCTCCTACGGGCAGTACTTC. Protein product: CASSPGTESSYGQYF.

The V call is TRBV12-3 or TRBV12-4, the J call TRBJ2-5; D unclear. The germline V and J ends were trimmed by 4 bases and 1 base, with 7 bases remaining between them. The CDR3 is made up of 13 amino acids. CDR3: CASSYLGQETQYF. The CDR3 DNA reads TGTGCCAGCAGTTACTTAGGCCAAGAGACCCAGTACTTC.

A few counts support this clonotype. This chain uses TRBV11-3 with TRBJ1-1; 7 positions match TRBD1. This CDR3 has 16 residues. CDR1 is SGHNT and CDR2 is YENEEA in the germline V gene. V lost 6 bases, J lost 0 bases, and 10 bases stayed unmatched. DNA of the CDR3: TGTGCCAGCAGTCCCTGGACAGGCAGCATGAACACTGAAGCTTTCTTT. Its translation is CASSPWTGSMNTEAFF.

In regard to this clonotype: One junction end disagrees with the germline gene, perhaps due to a read error. The chain carries TRBV7-2 and TRBJ2-7, with 8 bases fitting TRBD2. The germline gives CDR1 SGHTA, CDR2 FQGNSA. The CDR3 extends over 16 amino acids. For the CDR3, the DNA is TGTGCCAGCAGTTACTCGGGGGGGAGTAGCCCCTACGAGCAGTGCTTC. Protein sequence: CASSYSGGSSPYEQCF.

This clonotype was detected once. Without the conserved terminal phenylalanine or tryptophan, this CDR3 likely stems from a read error. The gene calls are TRBV4-1 and TRBJ1-5, with 9 bases lining up with TRBD1. Per the germline V gene, CDR1 is MGHRA and CDR2 is YSYEKL. V was clipped by 4 bases and J by 5 bases; unmatched bases: 6. CDR3 length: 15 amino acids. The CDR3 DNA is TGCGCCAGCAGCCTCGGGACAGGGAGTCATCAGCCCCAGCATCTT. Encoded protein: CASSLGTGSHQPQHL.

In this sample, this clonotype turned up many times. The CDR3 loop is CASSLAKEELFF. The CDR3 bases are TGTGCCAGCAGCTTAGCAAAGGAAGAACTGTTTTTT. The chain has TRBV7-9 and TRBJ1-4; D is undetermined. This CDR3 is built from 12 residues. V dropped 0 bases and J dropped 12 bases, with 8 bases sitting between them. Germline CDR1 and CDR2: SEHNR and FQNEAQ (reference sequence).

J is TRBJ2-2 and V is TRBV24-1; 8 nucleotides agree with TRBD2. Germline V CDR1 and CDR2: KGHDR, SFDVKD. Trimming cost V 7 bases and J 4 bases; bases outside gene matches: 13. The CDR3 is made up of 17 amino acids. The CDR3 spells CATSSKRSGSFTGELFF. In DNA form, the CDR3 reads TGTGCCACCAGCTCAAAAAGAAGCGGGAGTTTCACCGGGGAGCTGTTTTTT.

This clonotype has just a few counts. This sequence joins TRBV2 and TRBJ2-1; no clear D. The CDR3 loop spans 13 amino acids. The germline V gene encodes CDR1 SNHLY and CDR2 FYNNEI. Between the trimmed V and J ends, which lost 3 bases and 6 bases, there was a span of 9 bases. CDR3 DNA sequence: TGTGCCAGCAGTGATCGGAACCTCAATGAGCAGTTCTTC. Amino acid sequence: CASSDRNLNEQFF.

The gene calls are TRBV20-1 and TRBJ2-7; possibly TRBD1 for D (6 bases). Germline CDR1 DFQATT, CDR2 SNEGSKA (reference sequence). V dropped 2 bases and J dropped 7 bases, with 9 bases sitting between them. This CDR3 spans 11 amino acids. As DNA, the CDR3 is TGCAGTGCTAGACGGGACAATGAGCAGTACTTC. Translation: CSARRDNEQYF.

This clonotype was recorded at least ten times. J is TRBJ1-1 and V is TRBV20-1; no definite D call. The germline V gene has CDR1 DFQATT and CDR2 SNEGSKA (reference sequence). The CDR3 loop spans 13 amino acids. Trimming removed 0 bases from V and 8 bases from J, with 13 bases in between. The CDR3 spells CSAREWQETEAFF. Written as DNA, the CDR3 is TGCAGTGCTAGAGAATGGCAGGAGACCGAAGCTTTCTTT.

The chain links TRBV19 to TRBJ1-4, with D possibly TRBD1 on 5 matching bases. V was cut by 5 bases and J by 5 bases, with 9 bases left in between. This CDR3 spans 13 amino acids. CDR1 and CDR2 from the germline V gene are LNHDA and SQIVND (reference sequence). CDR3 residues: CASSFGQNEKLFF. CDR3 DNA: TGTGCCAGTAGTTTCGGACAAAATGAAAAACTGTTTTTT.